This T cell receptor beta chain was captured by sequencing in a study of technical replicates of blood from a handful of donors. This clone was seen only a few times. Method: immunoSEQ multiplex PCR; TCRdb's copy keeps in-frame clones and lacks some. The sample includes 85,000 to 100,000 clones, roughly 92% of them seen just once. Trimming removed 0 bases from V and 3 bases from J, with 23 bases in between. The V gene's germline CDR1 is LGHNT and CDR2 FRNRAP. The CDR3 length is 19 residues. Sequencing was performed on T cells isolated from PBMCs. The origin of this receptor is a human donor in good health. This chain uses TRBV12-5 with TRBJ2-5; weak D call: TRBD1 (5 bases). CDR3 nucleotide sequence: TGTGCTAGTGGTTTGGTACTCTTCGGCCAGGGTCGGTCAAAAGAGACCCAGTACTTC. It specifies CASGLVLFGQGRSKETQYF. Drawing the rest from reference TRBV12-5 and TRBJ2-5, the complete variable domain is DARVTQTPRHKVTEMGQEVTMRCQPILGHNTVFWYRQTMMQGLELLAYFRNRAPLDDSGMPKDRFSAEMPDATLATLKIQPSEPRDSAVYFCASGLVLFGQGRSKETQYFGPGTRLLVL.